A single sample gave rise to the 12 T cell receptor beta chains below, sequenced in a study of OX40 agonist ivuxolimab in advanced cancers. The table came from immunoSEQ multiplex PCR; TCRdb's copy has only in-frame clones and leaves some out. The table lists about 100,000 clones, over 85% of them singletons. Sequenced here: CD4+ or CD8+ T cells sorted from blood, sampled in a trial of the OX40 agonist ivuxolimab. These receptors were collected from an adult with an advanced solid tumor such as melanoma, head and neck, liver or kidney cancer.

The table lists this clone with a count of one. In DNA form, the CDR3 reads TGTGCCAGTAGATCCCCTAGGGGACAGGGGAGGGATGAGCAGTTCTTC. It encodes CASRSPRGQGRDEQFF. The chain joins TRBV19 to TRBJ2-1; TRBD1 matches 10 bases. There are 16 residues in the CDR3. Germline lookup yields CDR1 LNHDA and CDR2 SQIVND (reference sequence). V lost 6 bases to trimming and J lost 8 bases; unmatched junction nucleotides: 13.

The chain is built from TRBV18 and TRBJ2-4, with D possibly TRBD1 on 5 matching bases. Trimming pared 2 bases from V and 5 bases from J, leaving 7 bases between. Germline CDR1 reads KGHSH; CDR2 reads LQKENI. The CDR3 runs to 13 residues. CDR3 DNA sequence: TGTGCCAGCTCACCAATACAGGAAAACATTCAGTACTTC. Translating gives CASSPIQENIQYF.

Regarding this clone: The same CDR3 is also encoded by other DNA sequences in this sample. The V and J genes are TRBV15 and TRBJ2-5; unclear D gene. Germline CDR1 is LNHNV and CDR2 is YYDKDF (reference sequence). The CDR3 length is 11 residues. Trimming cost V 3 bases and J 5 bases, with 4 bases left between them. In nucleotides, the CDR3 is TGTGCCACCAGCAGGGGTGAGACCCAGTACTTC. This gives the protein CATSRGETQYF.

V is TRBV21-1 and J is TRBJ2-5; the D segment call TRBD1 is taken from the table without a DNA check. TRBV21-1 is shown as a pseudogene. This CDR3 comprises 16 residues. In DNA form, the CDR3 reads TGTTCCAAGCGGTTGTATTTTGGACAGGCAATTGAGACCCAGTACTTC. Protein sequence: CSKRLYFGQAIETQYF.

The gene calls are TRBV18 and TRBJ1-5; D unresolved. CDR3 length equals 13 residues. Per the germline V gene, CDR1 is KGHSH and CDR2 is LQKENI. With 5 bases removed from V and 5 bases from J, the gap between germline ends came to 10 bases. The chain's CDR3 is CASSVGSDQPQHF. The CDR3 DNA reads as TGTGCCAGCTCAGTGGGGTCGGATCAGCCCCAGCATTTT.

The V call is TRBV4-3, the J call TRBJ1-3; possibly TRBD1 for D (6 bases). This CDR3 has 15 residues. The germline V gene has CDR1 LGHNA and CDR2 YSLEER. V lost 3 bases and J lost 2, with 11 bases in between. In DNA form, the CDR3 reads TGCGCCAGCAGCCAGGATAGGACAGCTGGAAACACCATATATTTT. It translates to CASSQDRTAGNTIYF.

The chain uses TRBV5-6 and TRBJ2-5, with 12 bases lining up with TRBD2. V shed 4 bases and J 2 bases; nucleotides not matched to a gene: 9. The CDR3 sequence is 17 residues long. From germline, CDR1 is SGHDT and CDR2 YYEEEE. CDR3 nucleotide sequence: TGTGCCAGCAGCGTCCTGGGACTAGCGGGCGGTCAAGAGACCCAGTACTTC. This encodes CASSVLGLAGGQETQYF.

This chain links TRBV5-3 with TRBJ1-4; perhaps TRBD1 as D (6 bases). TRBV5-3 belongs to the ORF category, with a function that is uncertain. This CDR3 is built from 13 residues. Trimming shortened V by 1 base and J by 8 bases, and 9 bases separated the two germline ends. The CDR3 reads CARSLPRGEKLFF. The CDR3 DNA sequence: TGTGCCAGAAGCTTGCCCAGGGGAGAAAAACTGTTTTTT.

This clone showed up just once. This sequence joins TRBV30 and TRBJ2-5; D gene ambiguous. This CDR3 has 11 residues. The germline V gene has CDR1 GTSNPN and CDR2 SVGIG (reference sequence). V lost 2 bases and J lost 13, with 14 bases in between. The CDR3 DNA is TGTGCCTGGAGTCCCTCCATACGGCGGTACTTC. Amino acid sequence: CAWSPSIRRYF.

The chain uses TRBV14 and TRBJ2-1; tentative D call: TRBD2 (6 bases). The germline V gene has CDR1 SGHDN and CDR2 FVKESK. Trimming removed 3 bases at V and 3 bases at J, with 18 bases between. The CDR3 length is 17 residues. The CDR3 sequence: CASSHRENSGYYNEQFF. The DNA for the CDR3 is TGTGCCAGCAGCCATCGAGAAAATAGCGGCTACTACAATGAGCAGTTCTTC.

This chain joins TRBV29-1 and TRBJ2-3; the D gene is possibly TRBD2 (5 bases). Germline CDR1 is SQVTM and CDR2 is ANQGSEA. The CDR3 contains 14 residues. V lost 4 bases, J lost 3 bases, and 14 bases lay in between. CDR3 in amino acids: CSVVGELWTDTQYF. The CDR3, as DNA: TGCAGCGTTGTGGGAGAGCTGTGGACAGATACGCAGTATTTT.

This rearrangement joins TRBV5-6 to TRBJ1-5, with 8 bases lining up with TRBD1. The V gene's germline CDR1 is SGHDT and CDR2 YYEEEE. The CDR3 contains 15 residues. V dropped 5 bases and J dropped 7; count of bases not matched to a gene: 11. CDR3 sequence reads: CASSPTGGGGQPQHF. CDR3 coding DNA: TGTGCCAGCAGTCCCACAGGGGGGGGAGGACAGCCCCAGCATTTT.